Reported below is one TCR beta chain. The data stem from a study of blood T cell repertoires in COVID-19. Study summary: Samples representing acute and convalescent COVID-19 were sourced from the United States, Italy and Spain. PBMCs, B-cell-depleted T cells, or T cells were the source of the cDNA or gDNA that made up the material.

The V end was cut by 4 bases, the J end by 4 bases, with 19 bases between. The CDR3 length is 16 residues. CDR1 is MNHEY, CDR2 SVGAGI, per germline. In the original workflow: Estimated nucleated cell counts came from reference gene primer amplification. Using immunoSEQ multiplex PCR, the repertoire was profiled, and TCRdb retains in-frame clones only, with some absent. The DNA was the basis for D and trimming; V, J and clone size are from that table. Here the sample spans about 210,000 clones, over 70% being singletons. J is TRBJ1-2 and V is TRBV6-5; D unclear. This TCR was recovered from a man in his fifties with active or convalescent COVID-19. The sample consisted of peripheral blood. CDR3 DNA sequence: TGTGCCAGCAGTTGGAGACGTTTTACCGGGATCTATGGCTACACCTTC. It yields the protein CASSWRRFTGIYGYTF.